This entry lists 26 T cell receptor beta chains sequenced from one sample in a study of post-analysis software for immune sequencing data. Study findings and constraints: Relative to controls, patients had about five TRBV segments at higher frequency, with TRBV5-6, TRBV5-1 and TRBV20-1 among these.

Prepared TCR beta cDNA libraries contained unique molecular identifiers. A single record per CDR3 protein comes from TCRdb applying MiXCR to the PCR reads. Found here are hundreds of thousands of distinct CDR3 sequences, roughly 27% of them singletons; the top ten hold more than 0.55%. Their target antigens are unknown. Sequenced input: blood. The receptors here all came from a girl aged 10 to 17 with multiple sclerosis.

This sequence joins TRBV20-1 and TRBJ2-3; D might be TRBD1 or TRBD2, each matching 6 bases. Trimming took off 7 bases at V and 0 bases at J, with 17 bases between the two ends. The CDR3 extends over 15 amino acids. Germline lookup yields CDR1 DFQATT and CDR2 SNEGSKA (reference sequence). CDR3 DNA sequence: TGCAGTGTTCTAGGGCCGGGGGCTAGCACAGATACGCAGTATTTT. This sequence encodes CSVLGPGASTDTQYF.

The rearrangement uses TRBV20-1 and TRBJ1-2; D unclear. Trimming took off 1 base at V and 8 bases at J, with 14 bases between the two ends. CDR3 length: 13 residues. Germline V gene sequence: CDR1 DFQATT, CDR2 SNEGSKA (reference sequence). CDR3 amino acids: CSARGREARGYTF. Here the CDR3 DNA reads TGCAGTGCTAGAGGCCGGGAGGCTCGAGGCTACACCTTC.

This clonotype was seen only a few times. The chain couples TRBV5-1 to TRBJ2-5; 8 nucleotides match TRBD1. The CDR3 is made up of 16 amino acids. J lost 2 bases, V lost 4 bases, and 10 bases had no gene match. Germline V gene sequence: CDR1 SGHRS, CDR2 YFSETQ. The CDR3: CASSGRTYRGQETQYF. The CDR3 DNA is TGCGCCAGCAGCGGCAGGACTTACAGGGGGCAAGAGACCCAGTACTTC.

V and J are TRBV6-4 and TRBJ1-1, with 9 bases identical to TRBD1. The V segment lost 5 bases and the J segment 6 bases; nucleotides outside the gene matches: 4. There are 13 residues in the CDR3. Per germline, CDR1 MRHNA and CDR2 SNTAGT. Here the CDR3 reads CASSIDRGAEAFF. CDR3 in DNA: TGTGCCAGCAGTATTGACAGGGGGGCTGAAGCTTTCTTT.

In DNA form, the CDR3 reads TGTGCCAGCAGCTTAGGTGCGGGGGGCGCGGGCTACGAGCAGTACTTC. This translates into CASSLGAGGAGYEQYF. The chain uses TRBV7-9 and TRBJ2-7; TRBD2 matches at 8 bases. Germline V gene data show CDR1 as SEHNR and CDR2 as FQNEAQ (reference sequence). Germline trimming cut 1 base from V and 3 bases from J; bases unmatched to any gene: 8. The CDR3 length is 16 residues.

There are a few counts of this clonotype. This sequence joins TRBV11-2 and TRBJ2-5; 7 nucleotides align to TRBD2. The J call could be wrong; TRBJ2-7 is a better fit for the DNA end. Germline CDR1 SGHAT, CDR2 FQNNGV. This CDR3 region has 14 residues. The CDR3 sequence is CASSGRGDAYEQYF. The CDR3 DNA reads TGTGCCAGCAGCGGCCGGGGGGATGCCTACGAGCAGTACTTC.

This clonotype was seen only a few times. The junction and the germline gene differ at one end; a read error may be behind it. This chain uses TRBV7-2 with TRBJ2-7; 7 bases line up with TRBD1. The germline V gene has CDR1 SGHTA and CDR2 FQGNSA. This CDR3 has 14 residues. CDR3 DNA: TGTGTCAGCAGCCAACAGGGGATAACCTACGAGCAGTACTTC. Its protein product is CVSSQQGITYEQYF.

This clonotype showed up just a few times. The rearrangement uses TRBV4-3 and TRBJ2-3; TRBD1 matches 7 bases. The CDR3 spans 16 residues. V lost 3 bases to trimming and J lost 4 bases; unmatched junction nucleotides: 10. Germline CDR1 LGHNA, CDR2 YSLEER. CDR3 region: CASSHQTGWPADTQYF. The CDR3, as DNA: TGCGCCAGCAGCCACCAGACAGGGTGGCCAGCAGATACGCAGTATTTT.

DNA for the CDR3: TGTGCCAGCAGGGTATCAGGGGGGGCTGGCGAGCAGTACTTC. This sequence encodes CASRVSGGAGEQYF. This rearrangement joins TRBV28 to TRBJ2-7, with D perhaps given as TRBD1 or TRBD2 (7 bases each). Looked up from germline, CDR1 is MDHEN and CDR2 is SYDVKM. The V end was cut by 6 bases, the J end by 6 bases, with 18 bases between. The CDR3 consists of 14 residues.

This clonotype was detected a few times. This chain joins TRBV24-1 and TRBJ2-1; 11 bases match TRBD2. Germline assignment: CDR1 KGHDR and CDR2 SFDVKD. J was trimmed by 8 bases and V by 7 bases; bases with no gene match: 6. This CDR3 has 14 amino acids. The CDR3 DNA is TGTGCCACCAGCCGACTAGCGGGACGGGATGAGCAGTTCTTC. It is translated as CATSRLAGRDEQFF.

The chain links TRBV27 to TRBJ2-7; D may be TRBD1 (5 bases). CDR1 and CDR2 from the germline V gene are MNHEY and SMNVEV (reference sequence). The CDR3 covers 14 residues. The V end lost 3 bases, the J end lost 4 bases, and 13 bases lay between the germline ends. CDR3 sequence reads: CASSFLPGQYEQYF. DNA for the CDR3: TGTGCCAGCAGTTTTCTGCCAGGGCAGTACGAGCAGTACTTC.

The sample holds a few counts of this clonotype. The genes are TRBV24-1 and TRBJ2-7; D gene unclear. The CDR3 covers 11 residues. V was trimmed by 9 bases and J by 3 bases, leaving 8 bases between them. Per germline, CDR1 KGHDR and CDR2 SFDVKD. CDR3 in DNA: TGTGCCACCGAAAGAAACTACGAGCAGTACTTC. Translated: CATERNYEQYF.

Note on this clonotype: Its ends do not fully match the called genes, so a read error is possible. The chain combines TRBV6-2 or TRBV6-3 with TRBJ2-6; weak D call: TRBD1 (5 bases). The germline V gene has CDR1 MNHEY and CDR2 SVGEGT. The CDR3 consists of 16 residues. CDR3 DNA: TGTGCCAGCAGTTATAGACCGTTCTCTGGGGCCAACGTCCGGACTTTC. Translation gives CASSYRPFSGANVRTF.

This clonotype has just a few counts. The chain has TRBV20-1 and TRBJ2-1; D possibly corresponds to TRBD2 (5 bases). Germline CDR1 reads DFQATT; CDR2 reads SNEGSKA (reference sequence). This CDR3 region has 14 residues. The V end was cut by 3 bases, the J end by 2 bases, with 11 bases between. The DNA of the CDR3 is TGCAGTGCTAGTAGGCGGGCCGCCTACAATGAGCAGTTCTTC. Residues: CSASRRAAYNEQFF.

This clonotype was counted only a few times. The genes are TRBV20-1 and TRBJ1-5; tentative D call: TRBD1 (6 bases). Per germline, CDR1 DFQATT and CDR2 SNEGSKA (reference sequence). The CDR3 runs 14 residues. The ends were cut back, 4 bases at V and 0 bases at J, with 10 bases in the middle. Here the CDR3 reads CSAKGQISNQPQHF. Here the CDR3 DNA reads TGCAGTGCTAAAGGACAGATTAGCAATCAGCCCCAGCATTTT.

The chain combines TRBV14 with TRBJ1-1; TRBD1 is a possible D gene (5 bases). The CDR3 is made up of 15 amino acids. Germline lookup yields CDR1 SGHDN and CDR2 FVKESK. The V end lost 4 bases, the J end lost 5 bases, and 17 bases lay between the germline ends. In DNA, the CDR3 is TGTGCCAGCAGCCGACAACCGACAGTACGTACTGAAGCTTTCTTT. It yields the protein CASSRQPTVRTEAFF.

This clonotype was picked up many times. The chain uses TRBV6-1 and TRBJ1-2, with D hard to call. From germline, CDR1 is MNHNS and CDR2 SASEGT. V gave up 7 bases and J gave up 7 bases, with 22 bases separating them. This CDR3 has 15 amino acids. CDR3 in amino acids: CASTHAGSHRSGYTF. CDR3 nucleotide sequence: TGTGCCAGCACACACGCGGGATCCCATCGAAGTGGCTACACCTTC.

This chain connects TRBV7-9 to TRBJ2-1; tentatively, D is TRBD1 (6 bases). The CDR3 is 15 residues long. The V end lost 5 bases, the J end lost 8 bases, and 19 bases lay between the germline ends. CDR1 and CDR2 (germline): SEHNR, FQNEAQ (reference sequence). CDR3 coding DNA: TGTGCCAGCAGCCTGGCAGGGGCCCCTGAGGATGAGCAGTTCTTC. This translates into CASSLAGAPEDEQFF.

The chain has TRBV29-1 and TRBJ1-1; 10 nucleotides agree with TRBD1. CDR3 size: 15 residues. The V segment lost 1 base and the J segment 1 base; nucleotides outside the gene matches: 3. In germline, CDR1 is SQVTM, CDR2 ANQGSEA. The CDR3 region is CSVEGDRGANTEAFF. Written as DNA, the CDR3 is TGCAGCGTTGAAGGGGACAGGGGCGCGAACACTGAAGCTTTCTTT.

The V gene is TRBV29-1, the J gene TRBJ2-7, with a tentative D call TRBD1 (5 bases). The J call is doubtful: the DNA matches TRBJ2-5 better. The length of the CDR3 is 13 residues. Germline V gene data show CDR1 as SQVTM and CDR2 as ANQGSEA. Here the CDR3 reads CSVDRAGPETQYF. CDR3 nucleotide sequence: TGCAGCGTTGACAGGGCAGGACCAGAGACCCAGTACTTC.

The chain combines TRBV20-1 with TRBJ2-7; D could derive from TRBD1 or TRBD2 (5 bases each). The CDR3 extends over 13 amino acids. Trimming shortened V by 6 bases and J by 2 bases, and 14 bases separated the two germline ends. The germline gives CDR1 DFQATT, CDR2 SNEGSKA (reference sequence). CDR3: CSAPGTSAYEQYF. The DNA of the CDR3 is TGCAGTGCGCCCGGGACGTCTGCCTACGAGCAGTACTTC.

This clonotype was seen more than once but under ten times. The J gene is TRBJ1-2, the V gene TRBV6-5, with 9 positions matching TRBD1. The CDR3 totals 13 residues. With V trimmed by 6 bases and J by 8 bases, 7 bases remained unmatched. CDR1 and CDR2 from the germline V gene are MNHEY and SVGAGI. CDR3 coding DNA: TGTGCCAGCAGACCACAGGGGGCTCGGGGCTACACCTTC. It yields the protein CASRPQGARGYTF.

This clonotype showed up many times. The chain carries TRBV15 and TRBJ2-7, with a weak D call TRBD1 (5 bases). V was shortened by 0 bases and J by 5 bases, with 8 bases between the two germline ends. The CDR3 contains 13 residues. The germline V gene encodes CDR1 LNHNV and CDR2 YYDKDF (reference sequence). The CDR3 nucleotides are TGTGCCACCAGCAGAGACAGGGCCCACGAGCAGTACTTC. Protein: CATSRDRAHEQYF.

At least ten counts were recorded for this clonotype. The rearrangement joins TRBV29-1 to TRBJ2-1; D may correspond to TRBD1 or TRBD2 (6 bases each). Looked up from germline, CDR1 is SQVTM and CDR2 is ANQGSEA. The germline V and J ends were trimmed by 4 bases and 9 bases, with 40 bases remaining between them. The CDR3 is made up of 21 amino acids. The CDR3 nucleotides read TGCAGCGTTGGATCCGAAAGGGGGACAACAGAGGGGGGACCCCGAGGAGGTGAGCAGTTCTTC. Residues: CSVGSERGTTEGGPRGGEQFF.

The V and J genes are TRBV9 and TRBJ1-1; D gene uncertain. The CDR3 consists of 14 residues. Germline V CDR1 and CDR2: SGDLS, YYNGEE. V dropped 0 bases and J dropped 1 base, with 7 bases sitting between them. The CDR3 DNA follows: TGTGCCAGCAGCGTAGTTCCACAGAACACTGAAGCTTTCTTT. Translating gives CASSVVPQNTEAFF.

This clonotype was found many times. The rearrangement links TRBV4-3 to TRBJ2-4; D call uncertain. Trimming pared 0 bases from V and 8 bases from J, leaving 11 bases between. CDR3 length equals 14 residues. Germline loops: CDR1 LGHNA, CDR2 YSLEER. The CDR3 sequence is CASSQDSQWDIQYF. As DNA, the CDR3 is TGCGCCAGCAGCCAAGATAGTCAGTGGGACATTCAGTACTTC.